This section outlines one T cell receptor beta chain sequence together with its context. CDR1 and CDR2 (germline): GTSNPN, SVGIG (reference sequence). V lost 2 bases and J lost 8; bases outside the gene matches: 11. CDR3 length equals 16 residues. This sample is part of a study of blood T cell repertoires in COVID-19. On the study more broadly: The United States, Italy and Spain provided the acute and convalescent COVID-19 samples. Nucleic acid was either cDNA or gDNA, and it came from T cells, B-cell-depleted T cells, or PBMCs.

Per the original data handling: Amplification with reference gene primers provided the estimates of nucleated cell counts. The data were produced by immunoSEQ multiplex PCR, yet TCRdb's version contains in-frame clones alone and is incomplete. Clone size and V and J calls were adopted from that table, with D and trimming inferred from the DNA. The sample holds 300,000 to 350,000 clones, around four fifths seen once. The sample taken for sequencing was peripheral blood. The rearrangement uses TRBV30 and TRBJ1-6; 8 positions match TRBD1. This clonotype originated in a man under 40 with active or convalescent COVID-19. Written as DNA, the CDR3 is TGTGCCTGGAGTATATCCTCGACAGGGGTGGATTCACCCCTCCACTTT. This translates into CAWSISSTGVDSPLHF.